Below, 13 T cell receptor beta chains from the same sample are listed, as sequenced in a study of T-cell reconstitution after alpha-beta-depleted transplantation in children. Unique molecular identifiers were incorporated into the prepared TCRbeta library. MiXCR was run by TCRdb on the PCR reads, yielding one entry per CDR3 protein. Seen here are approximately 400,000 distinct CDR3 sequences, roughly 11% observed once, and the top ten hold 4.5% to 6%. The material sequenced was PBMCs from the stem cell graft donor, taken from the stem cell graft. These receptors all come from a human donor who donated a stem cell graft to a child with acute myeloid leukemia.

The V and J genes are TRBV6-1 and TRBJ2-1, with 9 bases that match TRBD1. Trimming at V came to 6 bases and at J to 2 bases, leaving 5 bases not matched to a gene. There are 15 residues in the CDR3. Germline loops: CDR1 MNHNS, CDR2 SASEGT. The CDR3 reads CASRERDRAYNEQFF. CDR3 bases: TGTGCCAGCAGAGAGCGGGACAGGGCCTACAATGAGCAGTTCTTC.

This clonotype came up many times. CDR3 loop: CASSMGVAKNIQYF. CDR3 bases: TGTGCCAGCAGCATGGGGGTAGCCAAAAACATTCAGTACTTC. The chain recombines TRBV6-1 with TRBJ2-4, with D perhaps assigned TRBD1 or TRBD2 (5 bases each). There are 14 residues in the CDR3. Deletions cut 6 bases from V and 0 bases from J, with 9 bases between. Germline CDR1 reads MNHNS; CDR2 reads SASEGT.

The chain joins TRBV7-9 to TRBJ2-7; 7 nucleotides align to TRBD1. Germline assignment: CDR1 SEHNR and CDR2 FQNEAQ (reference sequence). This CDR3 contains 15 residues. With 5 bases clipped from V and 0 bases from J, the junction kept 7 bases outside the gene matches. The CDR3 reads CASSLGQRSSYEQYF. The CDR3 nucleotides read TGTGCCAGCAGCCTGGGACAGCGAAGCTCCTACGAGCAGTACTTC.

Details on this clonotype: One junction end does not reproduce the germline sequence, and a read error may be involved. Here the CDR3 DNA reads TGTGCTAGCAGCTCCTTAGCGGCTAGCTCCTACAATGAGCAGTTCTTC. Protein: CASSSLAASSYNEQFF. The V gene is TRBV7-7, the J gene TRBJ2-1, with TRBD2 as a possible D gene (6 bases). In germline, CDR1 is SSHAT, CDR2 FNYEAQ (reference sequence). This CDR3 is 16 amino acids long.

This clonotype was observed a few times. Relative to the germline gene, one junction end is altered; a read error may explain this. The chain has TRBV27 and TRBJ2-7; D uncertain. In germline, CDR1 is MNHEY, CDR2 SMNVEV (reference sequence). CDR3 length: 8 amino acids. This CDR3 reads CASQPWPF. The CDR3 DNA sequence: TGTGCCAGCCAGCCGTGGCCTTTC.

The V call is TRBV5-1, the J call TRBJ2-7, with D hard to call. The CDR3 consists of 12 residues. Germline assignment: CDR1 SGHRS and CDR2 YFSETQ. The V gene lost 1 base and the J gene lost 6 bases, with 8 bases spanning the gap. CDR3: CASSLTPGEQYF. The CDR3 region has the DNA TGCGCCAGCAGCTTGACCCCCGGCGAGCAGTACTTC.

This clonotype has only a few counts. The chain links TRBV12-3 or TRBV12-4 to TRBJ2-1, with 8 bases matching TRBD2. This CDR3 contains 17 residues. Trimming took 3 bases from V and 1 from J; bases not matched to a gene: 8. CDR3 nucleotides: TGTGCCAGCAGTTTTACCCCCGCTAGCGGGTCCTACAATGAGCAGTTCTTC. Translated: CASSFTPASGSYNEQFF.

At least ten counts were recorded for this clonotype. The V gene is TRBV27, the J gene TRBJ2-7; D not resolved. V shed 4 bases and J shed 2 bases, with 3 bases lying between them. Per the germline V gene, CDR1 is MNHEY and CDR2 is SMNVEV (reference sequence). CDR3 length: 11 amino acids. CDR3 amino acids: CASSCPYEQYF. As DNA, the CDR3 is TGTGCCAGCAGTTGTCCCTACGAGCAGTACTTC.

The genes are TRBV6-5 and TRBJ2-7; the match to TRBD1 covers 9 bases. This CDR3 comprises 15 residues. Germline V gives CDR1 MNHEY, CDR2 SVGAGI. J was trimmed by 6 bases and V by 0 bases; bases with no gene match: 6. In DNA form, the CDR3 reads TGTGCCAGCAGTTACTCGAGGACAGGGGACTCCGAGCAGTACTTC. Protein product: CASSYSRTGDSEQYF.

This clonotype showed up just a few times. The gene calls are TRBV5-6 and TRBJ2-6; D tentatively fits TRBD1 or TRBD2 (5 bases each). In germline, CDR1 is SGHDT, CDR2 YYEEEE. The CDR3 totals 17 residues. Trimming took off 0 bases at V and 2 bases at J, with 12 bases between the two ends. CDR3 coding DNA: TGTGCCAGCAGCTTGGTAGGGACGGGCGCTGGGGCCAACGTCCTGACTTTC. Translated, it gives CASSLVGTGAGANVLTF.

This chain connects TRBV27 to TRBJ2-7, with TRBD1 matching 7 bases. The CDR3 runs to 14 residues. V shed 5 bases and J 5 bases; nucleotides not matched to a gene: 9. Germline V gene lookup returns CDR1 MNHEY and CDR2 SMNVEV (reference sequence). This CDR3 reads CASSHSTGYHEQYF. CDR3 sequence (DNA): TGTGCCAGCAGTCATTCGACAGGGTACCACGAGCAGTACTTC.

This clonotype showed up just a few times. The chain uses TRBV12-3 or TRBV12-4 and TRBJ2-7, with 14 bases lining up with TRBD2. The CDR3 is made up of 17 amino acids. The trim removed 5 bases at V and 0 bases at J, leaving 6 bases unmatched. For the CDR3, the DNA is TGTGCCAGCAGTATCCGGACTAGCGGGAGGCACTCCTACGAGCAGTACTTC. Translation gives CASSIRTSGRHSYEQYF.

A few counts support this clonotype. The CDR3 DNA reads TGCAGTGCCAGACCCTTTCAGAGCTCCTACGAGCAGTACTTC. Translated: CSARPFQSSYEQYF. The J gene is TRBJ2-7, the V gene TRBV20-1; D ambiguous. Germline lookup yields CDR1 DFQATT and CDR2 SNEGSKA (reference sequence). This CDR3 region has 14 residues. The V and J ends lost 6 bases and 0 bases respectively, with 15 bases between them.